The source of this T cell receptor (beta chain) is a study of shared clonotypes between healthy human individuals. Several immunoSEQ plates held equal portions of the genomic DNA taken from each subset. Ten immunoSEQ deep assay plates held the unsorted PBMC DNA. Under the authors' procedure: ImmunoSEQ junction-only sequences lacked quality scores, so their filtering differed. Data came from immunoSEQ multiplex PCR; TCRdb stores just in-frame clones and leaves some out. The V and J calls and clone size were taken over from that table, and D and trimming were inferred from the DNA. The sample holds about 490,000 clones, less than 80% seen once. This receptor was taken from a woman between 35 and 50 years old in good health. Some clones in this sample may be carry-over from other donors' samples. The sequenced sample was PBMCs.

CDR3 nucleotides: TGCGCCAGCAGGTTAGGGCTAACCTCTGGAAACACCATATATTTT. Its translation is CASRLGLTSGNTIYF. This chain uses TRBV10-2 with TRBJ1-3; D is uncertain. The CDR3 loop spans 15 amino acids. V lost 6 bases and J 0 bases, leaving 12 bases between the germline ends. Germline CDR1 reads WSHSY; CDR2 reads SAAADI.